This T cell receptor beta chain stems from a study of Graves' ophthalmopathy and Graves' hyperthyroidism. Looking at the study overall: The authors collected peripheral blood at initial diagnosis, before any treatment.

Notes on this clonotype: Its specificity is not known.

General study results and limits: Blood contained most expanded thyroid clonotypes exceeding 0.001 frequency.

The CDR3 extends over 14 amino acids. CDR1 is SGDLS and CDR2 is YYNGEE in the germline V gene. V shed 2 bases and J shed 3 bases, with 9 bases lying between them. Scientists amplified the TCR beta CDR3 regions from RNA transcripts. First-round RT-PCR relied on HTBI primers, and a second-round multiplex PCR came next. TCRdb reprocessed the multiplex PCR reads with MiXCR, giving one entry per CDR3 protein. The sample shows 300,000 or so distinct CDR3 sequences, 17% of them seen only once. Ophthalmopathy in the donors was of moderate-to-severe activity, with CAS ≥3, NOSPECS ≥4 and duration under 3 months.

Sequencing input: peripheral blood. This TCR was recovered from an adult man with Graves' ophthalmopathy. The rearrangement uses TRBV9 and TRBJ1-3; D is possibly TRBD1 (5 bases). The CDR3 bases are TGTGCCAGCAGCGTCGCGACAGATGGAAACACCATATATTTT. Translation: CASSVATDGNTIYF.